The clone carrying this TCR beta chain was found a few times. What it binds is not known. CDR3 size: 16 residues. Germline CDR1 and CDR2: SQVTM and ANQGSEA. V lost 7 bases, J lost 1 base, and 22 bases lay in between. This entry is derived from a study of beta chain features in type 1 diabetes. Overall study: On cell yields, gender and age, patients and healthy donors were similar. Study-wide results and caveats: Across all four CD4+ subsets, people with type 1 diabetes showed modestly shorter TCRB CDR3s. Compared with healthy donors, patients appeared to share more similar naive, central memory and regulatory TCRB repertoires.

Staining for CD45RO/CCR7/CD25/CD127/CD95/CD27 allowed sorting of CD4+ naive, central memory, regulatory and stem cell-like memory cells. Expressed TCRB transcripts were sequenced, since all the RNA that had been isolated was reverse transcribed. The study sequenced naive, central memory and regulatory T cell samples to an average of about 3.57 million reads. Some clones are missing from TCRdb's copy, which holds only in-frame ones; the method was immunoSEQ multiplex PCR. Seen here are around 170,000 clones, approximately 8.7% observed once, and the top ten hold under 0.85%. V gene TRBV29-1 combines with J gene TRBJ1-1; D perhaps matches TRBD1 (6 bases). This TCR came from a woman in her 30s with type 1 diabetes. The sample consisted of central memory CD4+ T cells from blood. CDR3 loop: CSGSRGWGMTNTEAFF. The CDR3 DNA reads as TGCAGCGGGAGCAGGGGATGGGGGATGACGAACACTGAAGCTTTCTTT.